The source of this T cell receptor (beta chain) is a study of blood T cell repertoires in COVID-19. TCRdb keeps only in-frame clones here, not all; method: immunoSEQ multiplex PCR. The sample contains some 120,000 clones, roughly nine tenths of which appear only once. The specimen sequenced was peripheral blood. The sequence derives from a man between 50 and 59 years old with COVID-19, enrolled during active disease.

The CDR3 region is CSGGTSGSAGELFF. DNA for the CDR3: TGCAGCGGCGGGACTAGCGGGAGTGCCGGGGAGCTGTTTTTT. The V gene is TRBV29-1, the J gene TRBJ2-2; 14 bases are a match to TRBD2. The CDR3 extends over 14 amino acids. Germline values: CDR1 SQVTM, CDR2 ANQGSEA. Unmatched junction bases numbered 4, after V lost 7 bases and J lost 6 bases.